The next 9 T cell receptor beta chains were all read from a single sample in a study of beta chain features in type 1 diabetes. General study findings and limits: Patients with Type 1 diabetes showed moderately but significantly shorter TCRB CDR3s in all four CD4+ subsets.

These receptors have no identified antigens. Expressed TCRB transcripts got sequenced, as all isolated RNA was reverse transcribed. Some clones are missing from TCRdb's copy, which holds only in-frame ones; the method was immunoSEQ multiplex PCR. The table includes about 160,000 clones, 10% to 13% detected once. Sample: central memory CD4+ T cells from blood. The receptors derive from a man younger than 45 with type 1 diabetes.

The gene calls are TRBV5-1 and TRBJ2-3; the D gene is possibly TRBD2 (6 bases). The V and J ends lost 4 bases and 4 bases respectively, with 13 bases between them. Per the germline V gene, CDR1 is SGHRS and CDR2 is YFSETQ. The CDR3 contains 14 residues. CDR3: CASSLEGEADTQYF. For the CDR3, the DNA is TGCGCCAGCAGCCTGGAGGGAGAAGCAGATACGCAGTATTTT. The complete variable domain, with remaining parts taken from reference TRBV5-1 and TRBJ2-3, reads KAGVTQTPRYLIKTRGQQVTLSCSPISGHRSVSWYQQTPGQGLQFLFEYFSETQRNKGNFPGRFSGRQFSNSRSEMNVSTLELGDSALYLCASSLEGEADTQYFGPGTRLTVL.

This clone was seen a handful of times. This sequence joins TRBV28 and TRBJ2-1; 11 positions match TRBD2. Trimming cost V 6 bases and J 1 base; bases outside gene matches: 11. CDR1 MDHEN and CDR2 SYDVKM come from the germline V gene. The length of the CDR3 is 18 residues. The CDR3 coding sequence is TGTGCCAGCAGCCCCTACAACGTAGCGGGAGGGTCCTACAATGAGCAGTTCTTC. The encoded protein is CASSPYNVAGGSYNEQFF.

Only a few counts were recorded for this clone. The rearrangement uses TRBV6-1 and TRBJ2-1, with TRBD2 matching 9 bases. Germline-derived CDR1 and CDR2 are MNHNS and SASEGT. This CDR3 is built from 14 residues. The ends lost 11 bases at V and 7 bases at J; junction bases unmatched: 12. CDR3 region: CAGGDLAGLNEQFF. CDR3 bases: TGTGCCGGAGGGGACCTAGCGGGACTAAATGAGCAGTTCTTC.

The chain uses TRBV27 and TRBJ1-2; TRBD1 aligns across 7 bases. Losses at the gene ends were 3 bases for V and 2 bases for J; bases not matched to a gene: 6. This CDR3 spans 15 amino acids. Germline loops: CDR1 MNHEY, CDR2 SMNVEV (reference sequence). CDR3 in amino acids: CASSFYRGANYGYTF. The CDR3 bases are TGTGCCAGCAGTTTCTACAGGGGCGCCAACTATGGCTACACCTTC.

The chain joins TRBV7-3 to TRBJ1-1, with D perhaps matching TRBD1 (6 bases). Looked up from germline, CDR1 is SGHTA and CDR2 is FQGTGA. The CDR3 loop spans 15 amino acids. The V gene lost 2 bases and the J gene lost 1 base, with 11 bases spanning the gap. The CDR3 protein is CASSLWGGPNTEAFF. Here the CDR3 DNA reads TGTGCCAGCAGCTTATGGGGGGGCCCGAACACTGAAGCTTTCTTT.

This clone was seen a handful of times. The rearrangement joins TRBV19 to TRBJ2-2; tentative D call: TRBD1 (6 bases). Germline CDR1 is LNHDA and CDR2 is SQIVND (reference sequence). CDR3 length equals 15 residues. Trimming cost V 10 bases and J 0 bases, with 15 bases left between them. CDR3 loop: CATLPGHTNTGELFF. CDR3 DNA sequence: TGTGCCACGCTACCGGGACACACGAACACCGGGGAGCTGTTTTTT. The complete variable domain, with remaining parts taken from reference TRBV19 and TRBJ2-2, reads DGGITQSPKYLFRKEGQNVTLSCEQNLNHDAMYWYRQDPGQGLRLIYYSQIVNDFQKGDIAEGYSVSREKKESFPLTVTSAQKNPTAFYLCATLPGHTNTGELFFGEGSRLTVL.

This chain joins TRBV2 and TRBJ1-5, with D tentatively TRBD1 (5 bases). This CDR3 comprises 18 residues. Germline V gene lookup returns CDR1 SNHLY and CDR2 FYNNEI. Trimming took off 8 bases at V and 0 bases at J, with 23 bases between the two ends. For the CDR3, the DNA is TGTGCCAGCGCGGGTAGGGGACGGGGGATGCTTAGCAATCAGCCCCAGCATTTT. Its protein product is CASAGRGRGMLSNQPQHF.

This chain uses TRBV28 with TRBJ1-2; D may be TRBD1 (6 bases). CDR1 MDHEN and CDR2 SYDVKM come from the germline V gene. The length of the CDR3 is 14 residues. V dropped 2 bases and J dropped 8 bases, with 15 bases sitting between them. CDR3 sequence (DNA): TGTGCCAGCAGTTTAGTAGGAACAGGGAGCGGCTACACCTTC. Protein: CASSLVGTGSGYTF.

This clone was detected a few times. The rearrangement joins TRBV27 to TRBJ2-7; 7 positions match TRBD2. The J segment lost 0 bases and the V segment lost 5 bases, leaving 10 bases of the junction unmatched. Per the germline V gene, CDR1 is MNHEY and CDR2 is SMNVEV (reference sequence). The length of the CDR3 is 16 residues. CDR3 loop: CASSLAVARASYEQYF. CDR3 nucleotides: TGTGCCAGCAGTCTAGCGGTGGCAAGAGCCTCCTACGAGCAGTACTTC.